A selection of T cell receptor beta chains follows, all from one sample in a study of OX40 agonist ivuxolimab in advanced cancers. Repertoires were generated with immunoSEQ multiplex PCR, while TCRdb's copy carries only in-frame clones and drops some. The data show 60,000 or so clones, 89% seen once. Sequencing used CD4+ or CD8+ T cells sorted from blood, obtained in a trial of the OX40 agonist ivuxolimab. These receptor sequences come from an adult with an advanced solid tumor such as melanoma, head and neck, liver or kidney cancer. The CDR3 runs from the conserved cysteine through the conserved F or W.

v_call	j_call	cdr3_aa
TRBV27	TRBJ2-1	CASSLEDRGNEQFF
TRBV7-9	TRBJ1-2	CASSTSGEGYTF
TRBV4-2	TRBJ2-7	CASSLDSGSVLDEQYF
TRBV6-5	NA	CASSYSLTALSYEQYF
TRBV9	TRBJ2-7	CASSVEGTSGSYEQYF
TRBV4-2	TRBJ2-7	CASSQEVAGYEQYF
TRBV2	TRBJ1-4	CASKSQLGGEKLFF
TRBV19	TRBJ1-1	CASSRHSSKNTEAFF
TRBV15	TRBJ1-4	CATSRRGQGFNEKLFF
TRBV6-1	TRBJ1-1	CASSEGMGLRWTEAFF
TRBV29-1	TRBJ2-4	CSVGVGDGGIQYF
TRBV19	TRBJ2-1	CASSMSGSSYNEQFF
TRBV6-6	TRBJ2-7	CASSYSKRGGLYEQYF
TRBV7-3	TRBJ1-4	CASSLTLRLRGPATNEKLFF
TRBV9	TRBJ2-1	CASSVGTDSYNEQFF
TRBV18	TRBJ1-2	CASSPPETVNYGYTF
TRBV27	TRBJ1-2	CASSKPPGGYTF
TRBV7-9	TRBJ1-3	CASSLAGTVYF
TRBV5-8	TRBJ2-1	CASSIGQGNDEQFF
TRBV7-9	TRBJ1-2	CASSLVSGLTRDGYTF
TRBV5-1	TRBJ1-2	CASSPTGGDGYTF
TRBV7-8	TRBJ1-1	CASSLLAGGPTEAFF
TRBV29-1	TRBJ2-7	CSVEMRGGRADEQYF
TRBV15	TRBJ1-4	CATSSLRGTNEKLFF
TRBV29-1	TRBJ2-7	CSVPGLAGALKEQYF
TRBV5-1	TRBJ2-3	CASSLDGQSTDTQYF
TRBV6-6	TRBJ1-1	CASSTLRDTEAFF
TRBV29-1	TRBJ1-1	CSVRGVDRNTEAFF
TRBV7-6	TRBJ1-1	CASSLGQPTEAFF